These 13 T cell receptor beta chains were sequenced from one sample in a study of CD8+CD57+ T cells in acquired aplastic anemia. Genomic DNA, the template, was used for profiling of the TCR beta VDJ and CDR3. TCRdb itself ran the reads through MiXCR, one entry per CDR3 protein. The repertoire holds 200,000 to 300,000 distinct CDR3 sequences, 82% seen once, with 40% to 50% in the top ten. All sequencing subjects had displayed CD8+CD57+ cell expansion on flow cytometry. Source material: sorted CD4+, CD8+, or CD8+CD57+ T cells (not recorded which) from PBMCs. The source of these receptors is a human donor with aplastic anemia.

To note about this clonotype: One end of the junction is discordant with germline, which a read error may explain. The V call is TRBV7-3, the J call TRBJ1-5; D remains ambiguous. The CDR3 is made up of 15 amino acids. Germline V lookup: CDR1 SGHTA, CDR2 FQGTGA. This chain's CDR3 is CASSQDLSTNHPQHF. As DNA, the CDR3 is TGTGCCAGCAGCCAAGACTTAAGTACTAATCATCCCCAGCATTTT.

A word on this clonotype: In this CDR3 the conserved last residue, phenylalanine or tryptophan, is missing, so a read error is likely. The limits of the CDR3 on the DNA are not certain, so only TCRdb's listed CDR3 is given. The genes are TRBV2 and TRBJ2-3; the D call in the table, TRBD1, was not verified against the DNA. The CDR3 contains 13 residues when both ends are counted. The germline CDR1 and CDR2 sequences are SNHLY and FYNNEI. The CDR3 reads CASSVGGTDTHYC.

To note about this clonotype: At one end, the junction sequence differs from germline, possibly due to a read error. The rearrangement uses TRBV7-9 and TRBJ2-3; tentatively, D is TRBD2 (6 bases). The CDR3 runs 12 residues. Germline V gene sequence: CDR1 SEHNR, CDR2 FQNEAQ (reference sequence). CDR3 DNA sequence: TGTGCCAGCGGCTTTCAATCAAGTGGGGGGTGCTTT. Translated, it gives CASGFQSSGGCF.

This chain uses TRBV7-8 with TRBJ2-7; D is undetermined. The germline gives CDR1 SGHVS, CDR2 FQNEAQ. V was trimmed by 1 base and J by 1 base, leaving 20 bases between them. This CDR3 contains 18 residues. Here the CDR3 DNA reads TGTGCCAGCAGCTTAGTAACGGACGCGCCAGCCCTTTCCTACGAGCAGTACGTC. As protein: CASSLVTDAPALSYEQYV.

This clonotype has more than one count but fewer than ten. CDR3 in DNA: TGTGCCAGCAGCTTAATGACAGACGAGCAGTACTTC. This sequence encodes CASSLMTDEQYF. J is TRBJ2-7 and V is TRBV7-2, with a tentative D call TRBD1 (5 bases). With 2 bases removed from V and 5 bases from J, the gap between germline ends came to 7 bases. CDR1 is SGHTA, CDR2 FQGNSA, per germline. The CDR3 contains 12 residues.

This clonotype came up once. One end of the junction is discordant with germline, which a read error may explain. V gene TRBV7-8 combines with J gene TRBJ2-1, with 9 bases that match TRBD2. The CDR3 loop spans 15 amino acids. Germline V gives CDR1 SGHVS, CDR2 FQNEAQ. This chain's CDR3 is CASSIAGEPDTEHFF. In DNA form, the CDR3 reads TGTGCCAGCAGCATAGCGGGGGAACCCGACACGGAGCATTTCTTC.

The chain combines TRBV28 with TRBJ2-5, with a tentative D call TRBD2 (7 bases). There are 14 residues in the CDR3. Germline CDR1 and CDR2: MDHEN and SYDVKM. The V and J ends lost 7 bases and 5 bases respectively, with 17 bases between them. In DNA, the CDR3 is TGTGCCAGCAACGGAGGGGGGGATCAGGAGACCCAGTACTTC. This sequence encodes CASNGGGDQETQYF.

This clonotype was observed at least ten times. The V gene is TRBV20-1, the J gene TRBJ2-1; D perhaps matches TRBD2 (5 bases). Germline loops: CDR1 DFQATT, CDR2 SNEGSKA (reference sequence). V lost 6 bases, J lost 0 bases, and 15 bases lay in between. This CDR3 is 15 amino acids long. The CDR3 spells CSAQGLSHSYNEQFF. CDR3 coding DNA: TGCAGTGCCCAAGGACTCTCCCACTCCTACAATGAGCAGTTCTTC.

The CDR3 here is CASSLSWAIGGYTF. The CDR3 DNA sequence: TGTGCCAGCAGCTTAAGTTGGGCAATTGGTGGCTACACCTTC. This chain connects TRBV7-2 to TRBJ1-2; D is ambiguous. Looked up from germline, CDR1 is SGHTA and CDR2 is FQGNSA. The CDR3 length is 14 residues. The V gene lost 2 bases and the J gene lost 7 bases, with 14 bases spanning the gap.

The chain joins TRBV7-9 to TRBJ2-7; tentatively, D is TRBD2 (5 bases). The germline gives CDR1 SEHNR, CDR2 FQNEAQ (reference sequence). Trimming pared 4 bases from V and 13 bases from J, leaving 26 bases between. The CDR3 length is 15 residues. CDR3 in amino acids: CASSSPPGPSSVAYF. As DNA, the CDR3 is TGTGCCAGCAGCTCGCCGCCCGGGCCTAGCTCGGTCGCTTACTTC.

This clonotype has a count of ten or more. No DNA is shown, since the ends of the CDR3 on it are uncertain; the CDR3 is the one TCRdb lists. The rearrangement links TRBV9 to TRBJ2-7. CDR1 SGDLS and CDR2 YYNGEE come from the germline V gene. The CDR3 region is 18 residues in length, termini included. CDR3: CASSVGSDTQYFAYEQYV.

This clonotype was detected only a few times. The chain has TRBV19 and TRBJ2-1; maybe TRBD1 (5 bases). Germline CDR1 reads LNHDA; CDR2 reads SQIVND (reference sequence). The V gene lost 1 base and the J gene lost 5 bases, with 6 bases spanning the gap. The CDR3 covers 13 residues. Here the CDR3 DNA reads TGTGCCAGTAGTATAGGACAGCACAATGAGCAGTTCTTC. Amino acids: CASSIGQHNEQFF. The full variable domain, in which reference TRBV19 and TRBJ2-1 provide the parts outside the CDR3, is DGGITQSPKYLFRKEGQNVTLSCEQNLNHDAMYWYRQDPGQGLRLIYYSQIVNDFQKGDIAEGYSVSREKKESFPLTVTSAQKNPTAFYLCASSIGQHNEQFFGPGTRLTVL.

Comment on this clonotype: One end of the junction varies from germline; a read error may be responsible. The chain links TRBV5-5 to TRBJ2-3; maybe TRBD1 (5 bases). The CDR3 spans 15 residues. CDR1 and CDR2 (germline): SGHKS, YYEKEE (reference sequence). The CDR3 sequence: CASSSGVADTYTQYF. CDR3 bases: TGTGCCAGCAGCTCTGGTGTGGCGGACACATATACGCAGTATTTT.